The 18 T cell receptor beta chains below were found in one sample sequenced in a study of cytomegalovirus exposure and HLA in healthy donors. The PCR had 60 Vbeta and 13 Jbeta primers. Measured with immunoSEQ multiplex PCR; TCRdb has only the in-frame clones, and not every one. The sample yields around 300,000 clones, around nine tenths seen once. The source material was PBMCs. The receptors shown here come from a woman under 30 in good health and CMV-seronegative.

This clone was counted between two and nine times. The V and J genes are TRBV2 and TRBJ2-1, with TRBD1 matching over 10 bases. The germline V gene has CDR1 SNHLY and CDR2 FYNNEI. V trimming: 6 bases; J trimming: 3 bases; junction bases outside the gene matches: 5. The CDR3 has 15 amino acids. The CDR3 DNA reads as TGTGCCAGCAGGCCCGGGACAGGGGTCTACAATGAGCAGTTCTTC. Translation: CASRPGTGVYNEQFF.

V usage is TRBV5-1 and J usage is TRBJ1-1, with 11 bases lining up with TRBD1. The CDR3 contains 14 residues. Germline lookup yields CDR1 SGHRS and CDR2 YFSETQ. Trimming removed 7 bases from V and 6 bases from J; junction bases left unmatched: 8. CDR3 in amino acids: CASHSGTGGSEAFF. Here the CDR3 DNA reads TGCGCCAGCCACTCCGGGACAGGGGGATCTGAAGCTTTCTTT.

The rearrangement links TRBV30 to TRBJ1-4, with D perhaps matching TRBD1 (6 bases). This CDR3 region has 15 residues. V was clipped by 1 base and J by 8 bases, with 17 bases between them. In germline, CDR1 is GTSNPN, CDR2 SVGIG (reference sequence). The CDR3 reads CAWSGGGRKGEKLFF. CDR3 coding DNA: TGTGCCTGGAGTGGCGGGGGCAGGAAGGGGGAAAAACTGTTTTTT.

V gene TRBV27 combines with J gene TRBJ1-1, with D possibly being TRBD1 (6 bases). Germline V CDR1 and CDR2: MNHEY, SMNVEV (reference sequence). The V end was cut by 5 bases, the J end by 0 bases, with 13 bases between. This CDR3 region has 15 residues. CDR3 sequence: CASSGVRTVNTEAFF. CDR3 sequence (DNA): TGTGCCAGCAGTGGTGTAAGGACAGTGAACACTGAAGCTTTCTTT.

This clone was observed a single time. The chain has TRBV5-1 and TRBJ2-5, with a possible D match to TRBD1 (5 bases). There are 14 residues in the CDR3. The germline V gene has CDR1 SGHRS and CDR2 YFSETQ. Trimming removed 2 bases from V and 5 bases from J, with 13 bases in between. CDR3 bases: TGCGCCAGCAGCTTCTTCAGGGCTCCTGAGACCCAGTACTTC. As protein: CASSFFRAPETQYF.

The chain is built from TRBV29-1 and TRBJ1-1, with 9 bases aligning to TRBD1. Germline trimming cut 7 bases from V and 1 base from J; bases unmatched to any gene: 10. The CDR3 length is 15 residues. Germline V lookup: CDR1 SQVTM, CDR2 ANQGSEA. The CDR3 nucleotides are TGCAGCGCCCCGGGACAGGGTTTTGGGAACACTGAAGCTTTCTTT. The encoded protein is CSAPGQGFGNTEAFF.

The CDR3 sequence is CASTTIRDRGQNYGYTF. CDR3 in DNA: TGTGCCAGCACCACTATACGCGACAGGGGCCAAAACTATGGCTACACCTTC. V and J are TRBV11-2 and TRBJ1-2; 8 bases match TRBD1. The CDR3 consists of 17 residues. Per the germline V gene, CDR1 is SGHAT and CDR2 is FQNNGV. J gave up 2 bases and V 7 bases, and 15 bases lay outside the gene matches.

The rearrangement joins TRBV7-3 to TRBJ2-3, with 7 nucleotides matching TRBD2. V lost 5 bases, J lost 6 bases, and 8 bases stayed unmatched. This CDR3 comprises 14 residues. Germline-derived CDR1 and CDR2 are SGHTA and FQGTGA. CDR3 amino acids: CASSPETSWDTQYF. CDR3 sequence (DNA): TGTGCCAGCAGCCCAGAGACTAGCTGGGATACGCAGTATTTT.

The gene calls are TRBV6-1 and TRBJ2-3, with 8 bases identical to TRBD2. Looked up from germline, CDR1 is MNHNS and CDR2 is SASEGT. CDR3 length: 15 residues. The junction had 5 bases not matched to a gene; V was cut back by 2 bases and J by 4 bases. The CDR3 is CASSERSGGPDTQYF. In nucleotides, the CDR3 is TGTGCCAGCAGTGAAAGAAGCGGGGGCCCAGATACGCAGTATTTT.

The rearrangement links TRBV7-9 to TRBJ1-2, with D unresolved. Germline CDR1 is SEHNR and CDR2 is FQNEAQ (reference sequence). The CDR3 runs to 14 residues. V lost 1 base and J lost 0, with 6 bases in between. The CDR3 DNA reads as TGTGCCAGCAGCTTAGACAGAGCTAACTATGGCTACACCTTC. Residues: CASSLDRANYGYTF.

The rearrangement links TRBV18 to TRBJ2-3; D uncertain. V was clipped by 3 bases and J by 3 bases, with 16 bases between them. CDR1 KGHSH and CDR2 LQKENI come from the germline V gene. This CDR3 is 16 amino acids long. The CDR3, as DNA: TGTGCCAGCTCACCGAGGCCGCCCCCTGGGACAGATACGCAGTATTTT. Its protein product is CASSPRPPPGTDTQYF.

Comment on this clone: Other nucleotide sequences from this sample produce the same CDR3. The genes are TRBV18 and TRBJ2-5; D might be TRBD1 (6 bases). V gave up 3 bases and J gave up 1 base, with 12 bases separating them. The germline V gene encodes CDR1 KGHSH and CDR2 LQKENI. The CDR3 consists of 15 residues. The CDR3 spells CASSPTGFGQETQYF. The DNA of the CDR3 is TGTGCCAGCTCACCTACAGGGTTCGGCCAAGAGACCCAGTACTTC. The whole variable domain, remainder taken from reference TRBV18 and TRBJ2-5, is NAGVMQNPRHLVRRRGQEARLRCSPMKGHSHVYWYRQLPEEGLKFMVYLQKENIIDESGMPKERFSAEFPKEGPSILRIQQVVRGDSAAYFCASSPTGFGQETQYFGPGTRLLVL.

This chain connects TRBV5-6 to TRBJ2-3; possibly TRBD2 for D (6 bases). CDR1 is SGHDT, CDR2 YYEEEE, per germline. This CDR3 comprises 19 residues. Trimming left V 2 bases short and J 3 bases short, with 25 bases between. Written as DNA, the CDR3 is TGTGCCAGCAGCTTTTTAGGGGTAGCGGTCCCATTCCCGACAGATACGCAGTATTTT. Its protein product is CASSFLGVAVPFPTDTQYF.

The genes are TRBV7-3 and TRBJ1-2; D perhaps matches TRBD1 (5 bases). CDR3 size: 15 residues. From germline, CDR1 is SGHTA and CDR2 FQGTGA. Trimming removed 2 bases at V and 8 bases at J, with 18 bases between. The CDR3 loop reads CASSLAGQTQGGYTF. In DNA, the CDR3 is TGTGCCAGCAGCTTAGCAGGGCAGACCCAGGGCGGCTACACCTTC.

In its sample, this clone was seen a few times. The J gene is TRBJ2-1, the V gene TRBV13; 8 bases line up with TRBD2. Germline CDR1 and CDR2: PRHDT and FYEKMQ (reference sequence). V shed 0 bases and J 4 bases; nucleotides not matched to a gene: 5. This CDR3 contains 16 residues. The CDR3 DNA reads as TGTGCCAGCAGCTTAGGTCGGGGGGGGCCTTACAATGAGCAGTTCTTC. As protein: CASSLGRGGPYNEQFF.

The J gene is TRBJ2-7, the V gene TRBV5-1, with D possibly TRBD2 on 5 matching bases. CDR3 length: 15 residues. Trimming took off 0 bases at V and 3 bases at J, with 13 bases between the two ends. Looked up from germline, CDR1 is SGHRS and CDR2 is YFSETQ. The CDR3 here is CASSLALGEGYEQYF. The CDR3 DNA sequence: TGCGCCAGCAGCTTGGCCCTCGGTGAGGGCTACGAGCAGTACTTC.

This clone was observed a single time. V gene TRBV6-1 combines with J gene TRBJ1-2, with TRBD1 identical over 7 bases. From germline, CDR1 is MNHNS and CDR2 SASEGT. V lost 0 bases, J lost 4 bases, and 5 bases stayed unmatched. This CDR3 has 15 residues. CDR3 nucleotides: TGTGCCAGCAGTGAAGCATACAGGGGAGGCTATGGCTACACCTTC. As protein: CASSEAYRGGYGYTF.

The chain uses TRBV2 and TRBJ2-3; TRBD2 aligns across 11 bases. CDR1 and CDR2 (germline): SNHLY, FYNNEI. The CDR3 consists of 15 residues. Germline trimming cut 5 bases from V and 14 bases from J; bases unmatched to any gene: 15. This CDR3 is CASSPLGVAGGLAYF. In nucleotides, the CDR3 is TGTGCCAGCAGTCCATTGGGGGTAGCGGGGGGGCTTGCGTATTTT. The complete variable domain, with remaining parts taken from reference TRBV2 and TRBJ2-3, reads EPEVTQTPSHQVTQMGQEVILRCVPISNHLYFYWYRQILGQKVEFLVSFYNNEISEKSEIFDDQFSVERPDGSNFTLKIRSTKLEDSAMYFCASSPLGVAGGLAYFGPGTRLTVL.